This T cell receptor beta chain comes out of a study of shared clonotypes between healthy human individuals. Study as a whole: Each donor's CD8 memory used one plate, CD8 naive two, each CD4 subset three.

The assay used deep level. This table comes from immunoSEQ multiplex PCR, and its TCRdb copy is limited to in-frame clones, with some not included. Counted here are under 85,000 clones, 60% to 65% occurring once; the ten biggest clones make up roughly half. Germline V lookup: CDR1 MNHEY, CDR2 SVGAGI. Trimming took off 6 bases at V and 1 base at J, with 7 bases between the two ends. This CDR3 is 12 amino acids long. Of note for this clone: What it binds is unknown.

Whole-study findings and limits: Sampling covered blood only; tissue repertoires likely differ.

The V gene is TRBV6-5, the J gene TRBJ2-7; possible D gene TRBD2, 5 bases. Specimen: memory CD8+ T cells sorted from blood. Indicated subset: CD45RO+ cells pooled with CCR7-negative TemRA cells. The source is a man younger than 45 in good health. The CDR3 coding sequence is TGTGCCAGCAGAGGACTTTCCTACGAGCAGTACTTC. It encodes CASRGLSYEQYF.